These 11 T cell receptor beta chains were all obtained from the same sample, sequenced in a study of a mutant IDH1 vaccine in newly diagnosed glioma (dated by TCRdb to the early 2020s). The method was the immunoSEQ multiplex PCR assay. TCRdb carries this immuneACCESS record with in-frame sequences only. Its versions omit some clonotypes, under half of them owing to an unresolved V gene in the studies checked, with the rest unexplained. For this sample the table gives 30,000 to 40,000 clones, of which about three quarters were detected only once. The top ten hold roughly 9% of the sample. The label giving this sample's time point can be read as: baseline, week 1 (first vaccination visit). This specimen's treatment or condition label, interpreted: pre-vaccination baseline after standard-of-care therapy. The sequences come from peripheral blood mononuclear cells (PBMCs), collected from a glioma patient treated with radiotherapy, temozolomide or both. Receptor source: a man aged 45-65 years with glioma. Some clones in this sample may be carry-over from other donors' samples.

The chain combines TRBV4-2 with TRBJ2-1, with D tentatively TRBD2 (6 bases). The germline V gene has CDR1 LGHNA and CDR2 YNFKEQ. Trimming took 0 bases from V and 8 from J, leaving 14 bases between them. This CDR3 has 15 amino acids. In DNA, the CDR3 is TGTGCCAGCAGCCAAGAACCTAGGGAGGACGATGAGCAGTTCTTC. It translates to CASSQEPREDDEQFF.

CDR3 coding DNA: TGCGCCAGCAGCTTGGATCCAGGGGGCCCTGGGGCCAACGTCCTGACTTTC. Amino acids: CASSLDPGGPGANVLTF. The chain links TRBV5-1 to TRBJ2-6, with 8 nucleotides matching TRBD1. V was clipped by 0 bases and J by 2 bases; unmatched bases: 4. Germline CDR1 SGHRS, CDR2 YFSETQ. This CDR3 comprises 17 residues.

The rearrangement uses TRBV7-6 and TRBJ2-3; 12 nucleotides match TRBD1. Germline loops: CDR1 SGHVS, CDR2 FNYEAQ. The CDR3 is 15 residues long. J gave up 7 bases and V 5 bases, and 7 bases lay outside the gene matches. CDR3 nucleotide sequence: TGTGCCAGCAGCGACGGGACAGGGGGCGCGTATACGCAGTATTTT. It yields the protein CASSDGTGGAYTQYF. Drawing the rest from reference TRBV7-6 and TRBJ2-3, the complete variable domain is GAGVSQSPRYKVTKRGQDVALRCDPISGHVSLYWYRQALGQGPEFLTYFNYEAQQDKSGLPNDRFSAERPEGSISTLTIQRTEQRDSAMYRCASSDGTGGAYTQYFGPGTRLTVL.

The chain combines TRBV20-1 with TRBJ1-2; 9 bases are a match to TRBD1. V lost 1 base to trimming and J lost 10 bases; unmatched junction nucleotides: 1. CDR1 DFQATT and CDR2 SNEGSKA come from the germline V gene (reference sequence). This CDR3 is built from 11 residues. The CDR3 here is CSARGTGDYTF. CDR3 bases: TGCAGTGCTAGAGGGACAGGGGACTACACCTTC.

The chain combines TRBV5-4 with TRBJ2-6; no clear D. Germline CDR1 reads SGHNT; CDR2 reads YYREEE (reference sequence). CDR3 length equals 14 residues. Trimming pared 3 bases from V and 0 bases from J, leaving 4 bases between. As DNA, the CDR3 is TGTGCCAGCAGCTCAGACTCTGGGGCCAACGTCCTGACTTTC. Translated, it gives CASSSDSGANVLTF.

There are a few counts of this clone. The chain has TRBV10-1 and TRBJ2-2; 10 bases align to TRBD2. The CDR3 spans 21 residues. From germline, CDR1 is WNHNN and CDR2 SYGVQD (reference sequence). Trimming took 5 bases from V and 4 from J; bases not matched to a gene: 22. The CDR3 loop is CASSSVRRWISGRWGTGELFF. As DNA, the CDR3 is TGCGCCAGCAGTTCGGTTAGACGGTGGATTAGCGGGAGGTGGGGCACCGGGGAGCTGTTTTTT.

The J gene is TRBJ2-7, the V gene TRBV30; D call uncertain. Germline CDR1 and CDR2: GTSNPN and SVGIG (reference sequence). The V and J ends lost 0 bases and 4 bases respectively, with 7 bases between them. This CDR3 comprises 12 residues. Here the CDR3 DNA reads TGTGCCTGGAGTGTCGGGCCTTACGAGCAGTACTTC. Residues: CAWSVGPYEQYF. Variable domain in full (rest from reference TRBV30 and TRBJ2-7): SQTIHQWPATLVQPVGSPLSLECTVEGTSNPNLYWYRQAAGRGLQLLFYSVGIGQISSEVPQNLSASRPQDRQFILSSKKLLLSDSGFYLCAWSVGPYEQYFGPGTRLTVT.

The chain uses TRBV29-1 and TRBJ1-1; D possibly corresponds to TRBD1 (5 bases). The CDR3 length is 14 residues. Per germline, CDR1 SQVTM and CDR2 ANQGSEA. Trimming shortened V by 4 bases and J by 5 bases, and 17 bases separated the two germline ends. The CDR3 DNA reads TGCAGCGTTGTTATACCCCAGGGAGGGACTGAAGCTTTCTTT. Residues: CSVVIPQGGTEAFF.

This clone was detected only once. The V call is TRBV12-5, the J call TRBJ1-2, with a weak D call TRBD1 (5 bases). This CDR3 has 11 amino acids. Per the germline V gene, CDR1 is LGHNT and CDR2 is FRNRAP. The ends were cut back, 4 bases at V and 7 bases at J, with 7 bases in the middle. The CDR3 DNA reads TGTGCTAGTGGTTCGGGGGTTGGCTACACCTTC. It encodes CASGSGVGYTF.

This clone was observed once. CDR3 sequence reads: CASSIMGTGVEQYF. CDR3 DNA sequence: TGTGCCAGTAGTATAATGGGGACAGGGGTCGAGCAGTACTTC. The chain uses TRBV19 and TRBJ2-5, with TRBD1 identical over 10 bases. The closer fit of TRBJ2-7 to the DNA end suggests the J call may be wrong. This CDR3 has 14 residues. In germline, CDR1 is LNHDA, CDR2 SQIVND (reference sequence).

J is TRBJ2-7 and V is TRBV6-4; possible D gene TRBD1, 6 bases. V was pared by 9 bases and J by 5 bases, with 20 bases between. This CDR3 has 14 residues. Germline CDR1 MRHNA, CDR2 SNTAGT. CDR3: CARFEGECGDEQYF. DNA for the CDR3: TGTGCCAGGTTCGAGGGGGAGTGCGGCGACGAGCAGTACTTC.